This T cell receptor (beta chain) was identified during a study of T cell repertoires in cytomegalovirus infection (dated by TCRdb to between 2017 and 2020). With respect to the entire study: Donor HLA type was relevant to the analysis, as public TCR beta signatures indicated carriage of CMV infection together with the matching HLA type. General study outcomes and caveats: Cumulative frequency of public TCR beta family members discriminated carriers of CMV infection plus the relevant HLA type in this cohort and an independent approximately 370-donor cohort. The ex vivo response was dominated by HLA-C-restricted CMV-specific TCR beta clonotypes, which also provided the single most frequent clonotype in two of eight donors.

Relative to germline, V is missing 0 bases and J is missing 2 bases, with 7 bases of the junction outside any gene match. Taken from cysteine to phenylalanine, the CDR3 has 17 residues. Only the CDR3 part of the read is kept: 51 bases, read in frame from the first base. The germline V gene sets CDR1 to MNHEY and CDR2 to SVGAGI. TCRdb records Illumina HiSeq 1500 as the sequencer. The public reads were quality trimmed at Q25 with fastp and then assembled into clones with MiXCR by TCRdb, keeping productive beta chains. Each entry is one CDR3 protein sequence, shown with its most common DNA and genes. This sample comprises about 310,000 distinct CDR3 sequences, 15% to 20% of them detected only once. Clones ranked in the top ten supply 12% of the sample. Many counts were recorded for this clonotype. The target of this receptor is not known. Qualities for individual bases were not recorded, and no much larger clone is one base off.

Sequencing was performed on PBMCs. The TCR originated in a human donor in good health (CMV status not recorded). Some clones in this sample may be carry-over from other donors' samples. The V and J genes are TRBV6-5 and TRBJ2-7, with 10 junctional bases fitting TRBD1. The DNA sequence reads TGTGCCAGCAGTTACTCTATCGAGGGACAGGGGACCTACGAGCAGTACTTC. Its protein is CASSYSIEGQGTYEQYF.